This T cell receptor beta chain was observed in a study of OX40 agonist ivuxolimab in advanced cancers. A note on this clone: Its antigen is currently unknown.

Generated by immunoSEQ multiplex PCR, the TCRdb table keeps only in-frame clones and is missing some. Of 74,000 or so clones in the sample, approximately 95% were seen once. General study findings and limits: CD8+ T cells averaged more expanded clones than CD4+.

Germline loops: CDR1 MNHEY, CDR2 SVGAGI. Trimming removed 6 bases from V and 5 bases from J, with 11 bases in between. This CDR3 spans 12 amino acids. The starting material was CD4+ or CD8+ T cells sorted from blood, obtained in a trial of the OX40 agonist ivuxolimab. The rearrangement joins TRBV6-5 to TRBJ2-7, with a possible D match to TRBD1 (6 bases). The sequence was collected from an adult with an advanced solid tumor such as melanoma, head and neck, liver or kidney cancer. DNA for the CDR3: TGTGCCAGCAGACAGGGTTCTGACGAGCAGTACTTC. Translation: CASRQGSDEQYF.